This entry lists 7 T cell receptor beta chains sequenced from one sample in a study of vaccination and CD4 T cells after COVID-19. With the Oncomine TCR Beta short-read assay, DNA from cultured CD4+ T cells was sequenced. One entry per CDR3 protein results from TCRdb running MiXCR on the PCR reads. The sample lists under 25,000 distinct CDR3 sequences; 45% to 70% were seen once. The treatment was: approximately nine-day PBMC culture with coronavirus spike peptide pools or control peptides (ViraFEST assay). Their cognate antigens are unknown. The sample was CD4+ T cells from blood, cultured in vitro. The receptors stem from a human donor who had recovered from COVID-19.

CDR3 in DNA: TGTGCCAGCAGCCAAGATGGTCCGCAACAGGGCGAGCAGTACTTC. Translation gives CASSQDGPQQGEQYF. The V gene is TRBV4-2, the J gene TRBJ2-7, with D possibly TRBD1 on 6 matching bases. This CDR3 comprises 15 residues. Germline CDR1 and CDR2: LGHNA and YNFKEQ. Trimming pared 0 bases from V and 6 bases from J, leaving 15 bases between.

The rearrangement links TRBV20-1 to TRBJ2-2, with D perhaps matching TRBD2 (5 bases). The CDR3 sequence is 15 residues long. Germline V lookup: CDR1 DFQATT, CDR2 SNEGSKA (reference sequence). V lost 6 bases, J lost 1 base, and 15 bases lay in between. CDR3 loop: CSAPPAEQNTGELFF. DNA of the CDR3: TGCAGTGCCCCCCCAGCGGAGCAGAACACCGGGGAGCTGTTTTTT.

This clonotype was seen a handful of times. The J gene is TRBJ1-1, the V gene TRBV5-1; D is perhaps TRBD1 (5 bases). V gave up 4 bases and J gave up 2 bases, with 15 bases separating them. CDR3 size: 15 residues. The V gene's germline CDR1 is SGHRS and CDR2 YFSETQ. The CDR3, as DNA: TGCGCCAGCAGCCCCTTGGGGGGAGTCAACACTGAAGCTTTCTTT. This encodes CASSPLGGVNTEAFF.

CDR3 loop: CASSLRLAGETQYF. Written as DNA, the CDR3 is TGCGCCAGCAGCTTACGGCTAGCTGGGGAGACCCAGTACTTC. The chain links TRBV5-1 to TRBJ2-5, with TRBD2 as a possible D gene (5 bases). Looked up from germline, CDR1 is SGHRS and CDR2 is YFSETQ. The V gene lost 2 bases and the J gene lost 5 bases, with 13 bases spanning the gap. The CDR3 length is 14 residues.

This clonotype occurred a few times. The chain joins TRBV20-1 to TRBJ2-7; possibly TRBD2 for D (6 bases). CDR3 length: 15 residues. Per the germline V gene, CDR1 is DFQATT and CDR2 is SNEGSKA (reference sequence). Trimming cost V 3 bases and J 6 bases, with 21 bases left between them. The DNA of the CDR3 is TGCAGTGCTAGGTTGGGGGGACGGGAGTCCGGCGAGCAGTACTTC. As protein: CSARLGGRESGEQYF.

The V gene is TRBV30, the J gene TRBJ2-2; TRBD2 is a possible D gene (6 bases). Trimming pared 0 bases from V and 1 base from J, leaving 12 bases between. This CDR3 is built from 16 residues. CDR1 is GTSNPN and CDR2 is SVGIG in the germline V gene (reference sequence). In DNA, the CDR3 is TGTGCCTGGAGTGTACCGACTAGTGTGAACACCGGGGAGCTGTTTTTT. Translation: CAWSVPTSVNTGELFF.

J is TRBJ2-7 and V is TRBV20-1; D ambiguous. This CDR3 has 13 residues. Trimming shortened V by 4 bases and J by 6 bases, and 16 bases separated the two germline ends. The germline V gene encodes CDR1 DFQATT and CDR2 SNEGSKA (reference sequence). CDR3 DNA: TGCAGTGCTATGGGATTTGGGTCCCTCGAGCAGTACTTC. Translated, it gives CSAMGFGSLEQYF.